The present entry profiles one T cell receptor beta chain with its context. This sample was taken from a study of cytomegalovirus exposure and HLA in healthy donors. Germline-derived CDR1 and CDR2 are SGHRS and YFSETQ. The CDR3 runs to 14 residues. Unmatched junction bases numbered 10, after V lost 3 bases and J lost 8 bases. A multiplex PCR was run with 60 Vbeta primers and 13 Jbeta primers. The table came from immunoSEQ multiplex PCR; TCRdb's copy has only in-frame clones and leaves some out. Among about 150,000 clones listed, 55% to 85% were seen once. The specimen was PBMCs. This chain joins TRBV5-1 and TRBJ1-2, with 7 bases identical to TRBD1. The source of this sequence is a man between 40 and 49 years old in good health and CMV-seronegative. The CDR3 bases are TGCGCCAGCAGCTCGCGACAGGGTTCGGACGGCTACACCTTC. Encoded protein: CASSSRQGSDGYTF.